These 10 T cell receptor beta chains originate from one sample sequenced in a study of early T cells in non-severe SARS-CoV-2 infection. TCRdb redid the calling of the 5' RACE reads with MiXCR, one entry per CDR3 protein. The repertoire holds roughly 49,000 distinct CDR3 sequences, with about 4.1% as singletons. The sequenced material came from whole blood. These receptors were obtained from an adult who was a healthcare worker with PCR-confirmed SARS-CoV-2 infection or an uninfected control (not recorded which).

The sample holds many counts of this clonotype. This rearrangement joins TRBV3-1 to TRBJ1-2; D remains ambiguous. V was shortened by 1 base and J by 8 bases, with 17 bases between the two germline ends. The CDR3 is made up of 15 amino acids. Germline V gives CDR1 LGHDT, CDR2 YNNKEL (reference sequence). The CDR3: CASSQGTASMGGYTF. The CDR3 DNA is TGTGCCAGCAGCCAAGGAACAGCCTCGATGGGAGGCTACACCTTC.

This clonotype was seen a handful of times. The genes are TRBV18 and TRBJ2-1, with 7 bases that match TRBD2. This CDR3 contains 15 residues. Trimming removed 3 bases from V and 0 bases from J; junction bases left unmatched: 2. Germline V gives CDR1 KGHSH, CDR2 LQKENI. The CDR3 reads CASSPGGSSYNEQFF. CDR3 in DNA: TGTGCCAGCTCACCGGGCGGGAGCTCCTACAATGAGCAGTTCTTC.

This clonotype was found many times. The chain employs TRBV4-3 and TRBJ2-3; 12 nucleotides align to TRBD2. V shed 0 bases and J 5 bases; nucleotides not matched to a gene: 9. Germline V CDR1 and CDR2: LGHNA, YSLEER. The CDR3 runs 18 residues. In DNA, the CDR3 is TGCGCCAGCAGCCAAGATCCCCTAGCGGGAGGGCCGTTAGATACGCAGTATTTT. Protein sequence: CASSQDPLAGGPLDTQYF.

The J gene is TRBJ2-7, the V gene TRBV29-1; the D call may be TRBD1 or TRBD2 (6 bases each). The V gene's germline CDR1 is SQVTM and CDR2 ANQGSEA. The CDR3 sequence is 12 residues long. The V end lost 6 bases, the J end lost 3 bases, and 12 bases lay between the germline ends. CDR3 nucleotides: TGCAGCGTGTTAGGGGGGATCTACGAGCAGTACTTC. Residues: CSVLGGIYEQYF.

This chain joins TRBV12-3 or TRBV12-4 and TRBJ2-7; 8 bases are shared with TRBD1. The CDR3 extends over 13 amino acids. J gave up 9 bases and V 5 bases, and 9 bases lay outside the gene matches. The CDR3 is CASSRPGQAVQYF. CDR3 DNA sequence: TGTGCCAGCAGTCGACCGGGACAGGCGGTGCAGTACTTC.

This clonotype was seen many times. V usage is TRBV7-9 and J usage is TRBJ2-3; 7 positions agree with TRBD2. This CDR3 spans 16 amino acids. The V gene end was trimmed by 5 bases and the J gene end by 0 bases; junction bases not matched to a gene: 8. Germline V CDR1 and CDR2: SEHNR, FQNEAQ (reference sequence). This chain's CDR3 is CASSPPSGTSTDTQYF. As DNA, the CDR3 is TGTGCCAGCAGCCCTCCTAGCGGTACTAGCACAGATACGCAGTATTTT.

This clonotype was detected ten times or more. The gene calls are TRBV10-3 and TRBJ2-3; perhaps TRBD2 as D (6 bases). The CDR3 spans 16 residues. Germline V gene data show CDR1 as ENHRY and CDR2 as SYGVKD. V was shortened by 8 bases and J by 1 base, with 19 bases between the two germline ends. The CDR3 DNA sequence: TGTGCCATCTCCGCCAATTCTGGCGGGGGCACAGATACGCAGTATTTT. Protein: CAISANSGGGTDTQYF.

In its sample, this clonotype was seen many times. The J gene is TRBJ2-5, the V gene TRBV3-1; D is perhaps TRBD1 (6 bases). Germline loops: CDR1 LGHDT, CDR2 YNNKEL (reference sequence). This CDR3 has 16 residues. The germline V and J ends were trimmed by 0 bases and 5 bases, with 16 bases remaining between them. The CDR3 DNA reads TGTGCCAGCAGCCAAGAGCGAGGCCCAAGGGGGGAGACCCAGTACTTC. Amino acids: CASSQERGPRGETQYF.

This clonotype was counted ten times or more. The chain couples TRBV15 to TRBJ2-7; 7 positions agree with TRBD1. The CDR3 runs to 13 residues. The trim removed 4 bases at V and 6 bases at J, leaving 6 bases unmatched. Germline CDR1 and CDR2: LNHNV and YYDKDF (reference sequence). CDR3 coding DNA: TGTGCCACCAGCATGACAGGGCAAAGCGAGCAGTACTTC. Amino acid sequence: CATSMTGQSEQYF.

This clonotype was observed many times. The chain carries TRBV28 and TRBJ2-4; D is possibly TRBD1 (5 bases). V was pared by 6 bases and J by 5 bases, with 8 bases between. Germline V gene lookup returns CDR1 MDHEN and CDR2 SYDVKM. CDR3 length equals 12 residues. DNA for the CDR3: TGTGCCAGCAGGCAGGGCCAAAACATTCAGTACTTC. As protein: CASRQGQNIQYF.